This T cell receptor beta chain was obtained from a study of T cell clones after liver transplantation. Overall study: Subjects received no induction therapy and standard immunosuppression until randomization at 12-24 months post-transplant.

This clone was counted a single time. Repertoires were generated with immunoSEQ multiplex PCR, while TCRdb's copy carries only in-frame clones and drops some. The sample lists around 43,000 clones; just over 85% were seen once. Sequencing used CD4+ T cells from blood, obtained 24 months after liver transplant. The TCR comes from a human patient who received a liver transplant. The graft donor may be the source of some T cells.

In DNA form, the CDR3 reads TGTGCCAGCAGCCTACGACAGGGGAACACTGAAGCTTTCTTT. This codes for CASSLRQGNTEAFF. This chain links TRBV14 with TRBJ1-1, with 7 bases fitting TRBD1. CDR1 is SGHDN, CDR2 FVKESK, per germline. Trimming removed 4 bases from V and 1 base from J; junction bases left unmatched: 3. This CDR3 has 14 residues.